The present T cell receptor beta chain was sequenced within a study of vaccination and CD4 T cells after COVID-19. Researchers used the Oncomine TCR Beta short-read assay to sequence DNA from cultured CD4+ T cells. TCRdb redid the calling of the PCR reads with MiXCR, one entry per CDR3 protein. Of fewer than 15,000 distinct CDR3 sequences in the sample, 35% to 50% are singletons; the top ten hold under 20%. About this clonotype: Its antigen is unidentified.

Treatment specified: roughly 11-day PBMC culture with coronavirus spike peptide pools or control peptides (ViraFEST assay). V lost 6 bases and J lost 0; bases outside the gene matches: 11. This CDR3 has 17 amino acids. Germline V gene data show CDR1 as MDHEN and CDR2 as SYDVKM. The rearrangement links TRBV28 to TRBJ1-5; 7 bases map to TRBD1. This receptor was obtained from a human donor with COVID-19. Sequenced material: cultured CD4+ T cells from blood. CDR3 region: CASRRLDRKNSNQPQHF. In DNA form, the CDR3 reads TGTGCCAGCAGACGCCTGGACAGGAAAAATAGCAATCAGCCCCAGCATTTT.